The next 26 T cell receptor beta chains were all read from a single sample in a study of T cells in Graves' hyperthyroidism and ophthalmopathy. Amplification yielded TCR beta CDR3 regions, with RNA transcripts as the source. The TCR CDR3 was amplified in a first-round RT-PCR using the HTBI primer set. One entry per CDR3 protein results from TCRdb running MiXCR on the multiplex PCR reads. The sample records about 840,000 distinct CDR3 sequences, roughly 40% being singletons. The sequencing sample was made of blood. The receptors were sampled from a man in his late teens or twenties with Graves' hyperthyroidism.

Ten or more counts support this clonotype. CDR3 in DNA: TGCAGCGTCGAGGACGCTCAGTCCTACGAGCAGTACTTC. Its translation: CSVEDAQSYEQYF. V usage is TRBV29-1 and J usage is TRBJ2-7; D not resolved. The ends were cut back, 6 bases at V and 1 base at J, with 13 bases in the middle. The CDR3 is 13 residues long. The V gene's germline CDR1 is SQVTM and CDR2 ANQGSEA.

The table lists this clonotype with many counts. The chain is built from TRBV7-9 and TRBJ2-5; D possibly corresponds to TRBD2 (5 bases). In germline, CDR1 is SEHNR, CDR2 FQNEAQ (reference sequence). V lost 5 bases to trimming and J lost 5 bases, with 12 bases between them. The CDR3 spans 13 residues. The CDR3 protein is CASSPSGRETQYF. DNA of the CDR3: TGTGCCAGCAGCCCGAGCGGTCGGGAGACCCAGTACTTC. The whole variable domain, filled in from reference TRBV7-9 and TRBJ2-5, reads DTGVSQNPRHKITKRGQNVTFRCDPISEHNRLYWYRQTLGQGPEFLTYFQNEAQLEKSRLLSDRFSAERPKGSFSTLEIQRTEQGDSAMYLCASSPSGRETQYFGPGTRLLVL.

The table lists this clonotype with many counts. This chain joins TRBV5-1 and TRBJ2-7; the D gene is possibly TRBD1 (6 bases). This CDR3 is built from 13 residues. Germline values: CDR1 SGHRS, CDR2 YFSETQ. The V end lost 1 base, the J end lost 7 bases, and 12 bases lay between the germline ends. CDR3 loop: CASSLKQGGEQYF. The CDR3 DNA follows: TGCGCCAGCAGCTTGAAACAGGGCGGGGAGCAGTACTTC.

The V gene is TRBV7-6, the J gene TRBJ1-6; 8 positions agree with TRBD1. Germline V gene sequence: CDR1 SGHVS, CDR2 FNYEAQ. The CDR3 contains 14 residues. The V and J ends lost 1 base and 12 bases, in that order; junction bases with no gene match: 5. CDR3 nucleotides: TGTGCCAGCAGCTTAGGGACAGGGCGGATACCCCTCCACTTT. Amino acid sequence: CASSLGTGRIPLHF.

About this clonotype: One end of the junction varies from germline; a read error may be responsible. The chain has TRBV5-1 and TRBJ2-7; no firm D call. The germline CDR1 and CDR2 sequences are SGHRS and YFSETQ. The CDR3 has 16 amino acids. The CDR3: CASSLEDRSIPYEQYF. The CDR3 DNA reads TGTGCCAGCAGCTTGGAAGACCGCTCTATCCCCTACGAGCAGTACTTC. The variable domain in full, with the rest retrieved from reference TRBV5-1 and TRBJ2-7, is KAGVTQTPRYLIKTRGQQVTLSCSPISGHRSVSWYQQTPGQGLQFLFEYFSETQRNKGNFPGRFSGRQFSNSRSEMNVSTLELGDSALYLCASSLEDRSIPYEQYFGPGTRLTVT.

The V call is TRBV7-3, the J call TRBJ1-2; D not resolved. CDR3 length equals 13 residues. Germline V gives CDR1 SGHTA, CDR2 FQGTGA. V lost 2 bases to trimming and J lost 14 bases, with 18 bases between them. DNA of the CDR3: TGTGCCAGCAGCTTAGGGGAATTTAGAGAAGCGACCTTC. Protein sequence: CASSLGEFREATF.

The chain employs TRBV6-1 and TRBJ2-2; D gene unclear. The CDR3 covers 14 residues. The V gene lost 6 bases and the J gene lost 6 bases, with 14 bases spanning the gap. Per germline, CDR1 MNHNS and CDR2 SASEGT. The CDR3 region is CASSLNVRSGELFF. For the CDR3, the DNA is TGTGCCAGCAGCCTTAACGTCAGGTCCGGGGAGCTGTTTTTT.

A word on this clonotype: This may come from a read error, since a much larger clone is one base off. The chain joins TRBV29-1 to TRBJ1-1, with 7 bases aligning to TRBD1. The CDR3 covers 15 residues. CDR1 and CDR2 from the germline V gene are SQVTM and ANQGSEA. The CDR3 DNA reads as TGCGGCGTTAGTACCGGGACAGCCATGAACACTGAAGCTTTCTTT. Its translation: CGVSTGTAMNTEAFF.

The chain is built from TRBV9 and TRBJ2-5; the D is unclear. V was clipped by 0 bases and J by 1 base, with 10 bases between them. The germline CDR1 and CDR2 sequences are SGDLS and YYNGEE. The CDR3 spans 15 residues. The CDR3 DNA sequence: TGTGCCAGCAGCGTAGACGCCGGATCCCAAGAGACCCAGTACTTC. Translated: CASSVDAGSQETQYF.

V and J are TRBV20-1 and TRBJ1-1; possible D gene TRBD1, 6 bases. Germline-derived CDR1 and CDR2 are DFQATT and SNEGSKA (reference sequence). This CDR3 comprises 14 residues. V was clipped by 6 bases and J by 5 bases, with 19 bases between them. The CDR3 DNA reads as TGCAGTGCCTTAAACAGGGCTGTTCCGACTGAAGCTTTCTTT. This gives the protein CSALNRAVPTEAFF.

This clonotype was observed once. Germline is not matched at one junction end, which may reflect a read error. V is TRBV5-5 and J is TRBJ1-5, with D possibly matching TRBD1 (6 bases). This CDR3 spans 13 amino acids. Per the germline V gene, CDR1 is SGHKS and CDR2 is YYEKEE (reference sequence). The DNA of the CDR3 is TGTGCCAGAAGCTTGGGAGGGGGACAGCCCCAGCATTTT. The encoded protein is CARSLGGGQPQHF.

The rearrangement uses TRBV10-2 and TRBJ1-2; TRBD1 matches 7 bases. CDR3 length: 14 residues. CDR1 WSHSY and CDR2 SAAADI come from the germline V gene. With V trimmed by 0 bases and J by 5 bases, 3 bases remained unmatched. CDR3 sequence reads: CASSESAGGYGYTF. CDR3 bases: TGCGCCAGCAGTGAGTCGGCAGGGGGGTATGGCTACACCTTC.

Comment on this clonotype: A much larger clone lies one base from this, so it may be a read error. This chain links TRBV5-4 with TRBJ2-7; 9 positions match TRBD1. Germline CDR1 is SGHNT and CDR2 is YYREEE (reference sequence). The CDR3 extends over 15 amino acids. The CDR3 DNA reads TGTGTCAGCAGTCATCCAAGGACAGGGGACTACGAGCAGTACTTC. Its protein is CVSSHPRTGDYEQYF. Using reference TRBV5-4 and TRBJ2-7 for the parts outside the CDR3, the full variable domain is ETGVTQSPTHLIKTRGQQVTLRCSSQSGHNTVSWYQQALGQGPQFIFQYYREEENGRGNFPPRFSGLQFPNYSSELNVNALELDDSALYLCVSSHPRTGDYEQYFGPGTRLTVT.

In this sample, this clonotype turned up a few times. This chain links TRBV11-2 with TRBJ2-7; TRBD1 agrees at 10 bases. The ends lost 3 bases at V and 6 bases at J; junction bases unmatched: 8. Germline loops: CDR1 SGHAT, CDR2 FQNNGV. This CDR3 region has 15 residues. CDR3 loop: CASSFKGQGLSEQYF. The CDR3, as DNA: TGTGCCAGCAGCTTTAAGGGACAGGGGCTCTCCGAGCAGTACTTC.

This clonotype showed up just a few times. The J gene is TRBJ2-5, the V gene TRBV2; D unclear. Germline V gene data show CDR1 as SNHLY and CDR2 as FYNNEI. The CDR3 totals 14 residues. Trimming removed 6 bases from V and 5 bases from J, with 16 bases in between. CDR3 region: CASRPTPASETQYF. The DNA of the CDR3 is TGTGCCAGCAGACCCACCCCGGCAAGCGAGACCCAGTACTTC.

Comment on this clonotype: This may be a read error, as it is one base from a much larger clone. The V call is TRBV11-3, the J call TRBJ2-7, with D hard to call. V dropped 1 base and J dropped 12 bases, with 16 bases sitting between them. Germline CDR1 and CDR2: SGHNT and YENEEA. The CDR3 contains 13 residues. The CDR3: CASSLGLPDKRYF. Written as DNA, the CDR3 is TGTGCCAGCAGCTTAGGACTTCCCGACAAGCGGTACTTC.

V usage is TRBV19 and J usage is TRBJ2-7; D is perhaps TRBD1 (6 bases). This CDR3 contains 15 residues. Germline V gene sequence: CDR1 LNHDA, CDR2 SQIVND (reference sequence). Trimming stripped 4 bases from V and 1 base from J, with 14 bases between. The CDR3: CASSTAGTLSYEQYF. As DNA, the CDR3 is TGTGCCAGTAGTACCGCCGGGACACTGTCCTACGAGCAGTACTTC. The complete variable domain, with remaining parts taken from reference TRBV19 and TRBJ2-7, reads DGGITQSPKYLFRKEGQNVTLSCEQNLNHDAMYWYRQDPGQGLRLIYYSQIVNDFQKGDIAEGYSVSREKKESFPLTVTSAQKNPTAFYLCASSTAGTLSYEQYFGPGTRLTVT.

The CDR3 spells CASSRTSGGYGYTF. The CDR3 DNA reads as TGTGCCAGTAGCAGGACGTCAGGGGGCTATGGCTACACCTTC. The V gene is TRBV19, the J gene TRBJ1-2; 7 bases are a match to TRBD1. V shed 6 bases, J shed 4 bases, and the junction held 8 bases outside the gene matches. This CDR3 comprises 14 residues. Germline V gene lookup returns CDR1 LNHDA and CDR2 SQIVND (reference sequence).

This clonotype came up once. A much larger clonotype is one base distant, so this may be a read error. The DNA for the CDR3 is TGCAGTGCTCATGCCGGGGCAGGGGACGAGCAGTACTTC. It specifies CSAHAGAGDEQYF. The chain carries TRBV20-1 and TRBJ2-7; tentatively, D is TRBD1 (6 bases). The V end lost 5 bases, the J end lost 5 bases, and 16 bases lay between the germline ends. This CDR3 has 13 residues. The germline V gene encodes CDR1 DFQATT and CDR2 SNEGSKA (reference sequence).

This chain links TRBV2 with TRBJ2-5; no clear D. The germline V and J ends were trimmed by 6 bases and 5 bases, with 10 bases remaining between them. Germline V gene data show CDR1 as SNHLY and CDR2 as FYNNEI. The CDR3 loop spans 12 amino acids. The CDR3 spells CASRGAPETQYF. DNA of the CDR3: TGTGCCAGCAGGGGCGCGCCGGAGACCCAGTACTTC.

The chain links TRBV5-6 to TRBJ1-2; 8 bases are shared with TRBD1. CDR3 length equals 15 residues. V dropped 2 bases and J dropped 3; count of bases not matched to a gene: 6. Germline values: CDR1 SGHDT, CDR2 YYEEEE. The CDR3 DNA reads TGTGCCAGCAGCTTACCAGGGGGCGCTGACTATGGCTACACCTTC. The encoded protein is CASSLPGGADYGYTF.

The chain is built from TRBV29-1 and TRBJ1-2, with 9 bases matching TRBD1. The CDR3 length is 12 residues. V was pared by 5 bases and J by 10 bases, with 8 bases of the junction left unmatched. Germline V gene sequence: CDR1 SQVTM, CDR2 ANQGSEA. Here the CDR3 DNA reads TGCAGCGTTAGAGGACAGGGGCGCGTCTACACCTTC. This encodes CSVRGQGRVYTF.

This clonotype was counted ten times or more. A much larger clone differs by one base, so this may be a read error. The rearrangement uses TRBV7-9 and TRBJ1-3; D is undetermined. The length of the CDR3 is 15 residues. Germline CDR1 is SEHNR and CDR2 is FQNEAQ (reference sequence). V lost 5 bases, J lost 0 bases, and 11 bases lay in between. The CDR3 region is CASSHDGNSGNTIYF. The CDR3 nucleotides are TGTGCCAGCAGCCACGACGGCAACTCTGGAAACACCATATATTTT.

This clonotype was counted only a few times. The rearrangement links TRBV7-3 to TRBJ1-5; TRBD1 is a possible D gene (6 bases). Trimming left V 5 bases short and J 7 bases short, with 12 bases between. The CDR3 is 13 residues long. CDR1 SGHTA and CDR2 FQGTGA come from the germline V gene. For the CDR3, the DNA is TGTGCCAGCAGCCAAGGGGGGCGCCAGCCCCAGCATTTT. Protein: CASSQGGRQPQHF.

This clonotype was observed a handful of times. The chain joins TRBV5-6 to TRBJ1-2; 7 bases are shared with TRBD1. J gave up 1 base and V 6 bases, and 3 bases lay outside the gene matches. There are 13 residues in the CDR3. Germline V gene data show CDR1 as SGHDT and CDR2 as YYEEEE. The CDR3 here is CASKGQHNYGYTF. DNA for the CDR3: TGTGCCAGCAAGGGACAGCATAACTATGGCTACACCTTC. Looking up the rest from reference TRBV5-6 and TRBJ1-2 gives the full variable domain: DAGVTQSPTHLIKTRGQQVTLRCSPKSGHDTVSWYQQALGQGPQFIFQYYEEEERQRGNFPDRFSGHQFPNYSSELNVNALLLGDSALYLCASKGQHNYGYTFGSGTRLTVV.

The chain joins TRBV2 to TRBJ2-1; D is tentatively TRBD1 or TRBD2 (5 bases each). V lost 3 bases, J lost 9 bases, and 18 bases lay in between. Germline lookup yields CDR1 SNHLY and CDR2 FYNNEI. The CDR3 extends over 15 amino acids. The CDR3 protein is CASSEWDGGYGEQFF. The CDR3 nucleotides are TGTGCCAGCAGTGAGTGGGACGGTGGCTATGGTGAGCAGTTCTTC.